The 17 T cell receptor beta chains below all came from one sample that was sequenced in a study of cytomegalovirus exposure and HLA in healthy donors. Both 60 Vbeta primers and 13 Jbeta primers went into the PCR. Here immunoSEQ multiplex PCR was the method, and the copy in TCRdb shows in-frame clones only, minus some. Counted here are around 150,000 clones, over 75% occurring once; the ten biggest clones make up more than 0.75%. Sample: PBMCs. These receptors were obtained from a woman in her forties or fifties in good health and CMV-seropositive.

The chain carries TRBV6-5 and TRBJ2-7, with TRBD2 matching 7 bases. V was clipped by 0 bases and J by 3 bases; unmatched bases: 8. The CDR3 extends over 16 amino acids. Germline assignment: CDR1 MNHEY and CDR2 SVGAGI. The CDR3: CASSYSRAGLRYEQYF. CDR3 in DNA: TGTGCCAGCAGTTACTCACGAGCGGGATTACGCTACGAGCAGTACTTC.

This clone was found a few times. V and J are TRBV19 and TRBJ1-2; D is possibly TRBD1 (5 bases). Trimming removed 2 bases at V and 4 bases at J, with 14 bases between. The CDR3 is 15 amino acids. The germline gives CDR1 LNHDA, CDR2 SQIVND (reference sequence). The CDR3 DNA reads TGTGCCAGTAGTATAAGTGTTTCAGGGATCTATGGCTACACCTTC. It codes for CASSISVSGIYGYTF.

The chain joins TRBV6-5 to TRBJ1-2; TRBD1 aligns across 9 bases. This CDR3 contains 15 residues. Per the germline V gene, CDR1 is MNHEY and CDR2 is SVGAGI. J was trimmed by 4 bases and V by 5 bases; bases with no gene match: 8. CDR3 nucleotide sequence: TGTGCCAGCAGTCACACAGGGGGCGCAGGCTATGGCTACACCTTC. Protein: CASSHTGGAGYGYTF.

This clone occurred a few times. The junction departs from the called germline gene at one end, perhaps through a read error. J is TRBJ2-7 and V is TRBV2; the match to TRBD2 covers 14 bases. The CDR3 is 13 residues long. CDR1 SNHLY and CDR2 FYNNEI come from the germline V gene. CDR3 DNA: TGTGCCAGCAGTGAGGAGACTAGCGGGAGGGCACTCTTC. Translating it yields CASSEETSGRALF.

The V call is TRBV5-4, the J call TRBJ2-6; D gene ambiguous. The CDR3 sequence is 15 residues long. The V end was cut by 2 bases, the J end by 0 bases, with 6 bases between. Germline V gene data show CDR1 as SGHNT and CDR2 as YYREEE (reference sequence). The CDR3 region has the DNA TGTGCCAGCAGCTTTCCAGTCTCTGGGGCCAACGTCCTGACTTTC. Its translation: CASSFPVSGANVLTF.

This chain links TRBV5-4 with TRBJ2-3, with 11 bases that match TRBD2. CDR3 length: 15 amino acids. The trim removed 5 bases at V and 6 bases at J, leaving 8 bases unmatched. CDR1 SGHNT and CDR2 YYREEE come from the germline V gene (reference sequence). Here the CDR3 reads CASSYSGGAFDTQYF. The CDR3 DNA reads TGTGCCAGCAGTTATAGCGGGGGGGCCTTTGATACGCAGTATTTT. Based on the CDR3 plus reference TRBV5-4 and TRBJ2-3, the full variable domain is ETGVTQSPTHLIKTRGQQVTLRCSSQSGHNTVSWYQQALGQGPQFIFQYYREEENGRGNFPPRFSGLQFPNYSSELNVNALELDDSALYLCASSYSGGAFDTQYFGPGTRLTVL.

The CDR3 DNA sequence: TGTGCCATCAGGCCGGGACAGGGGGTCGGAAACACTGAAGCTTTCTTT. This translates into CAIRPGQGVGNTEAFF. J is TRBJ1-1 and V is TRBV10-3; TRBD1 agrees at 11 bases. Germline trimming cut 6 bases from V and 2 bases from J; bases unmatched to any gene: 8. CDR3 length: 16 residues. Germline V lookup: CDR1 ENHRY, CDR2 SYGVKD.

The CDR3 coding sequence is TGTGCCAGCAGCCCTCGACTAGCGGCGAGCACCGGGGAGCTGTTTTTT. Translated, it gives CASSPRLAASTGELFF. The chain employs TRBV9 and TRBJ2-2; TRBD2 aligns across 9 bases. CDR3 length: 16 residues. V trimming: 4 bases; J trimming: 4 bases; junction bases outside the gene matches: 8. Germline V gene sequence: CDR1 SGDLS, CDR2 YYNGEE.

The genes are TRBV28 and TRBJ1-1, with a weak D call TRBD1 (5 bases). The CDR3 consists of 13 residues. Trimming stripped 3 bases from V and 3 bases from J, with 8 bases between. Germline CDR1 is MDHEN and CDR2 is SYDVKM. In nucleotides, the CDR3 is TGTGCCAGCAGTTTGCAACAGGACACTGAAGCTTTCTTT. This translates into CASSLQQDTEAFF. Full variable domain (remainder filled in from reference TRBV28 and TRBJ1-1): DVKVTQSSRYLVKRTGEKVFLECVQDMDHENMFWYRQDPGLGLRLIYFSYDVKMKEKGDIPEGYSVSREKKERFSLILESASTNQTSMYLCASSLQQDTEAFFGQGTRLTVV.

The rearrangement uses TRBV9 and TRBJ2-1, with a possible D match to TRBD1 (7 bases). Germline CDR1 reads SGDLS; CDR2 reads YYNGEE. CDR3 size: 15 residues. Trimming pared 0 bases from V and 3 bases from J, leaving 10 bases between. The CDR3 spells CASSVEQGGYNEQFF. The CDR3 DNA is TGTGCCAGCAGCGTAGAGCAGGGGGGCTACAATGAGCAGTTCTTC.

This chain uses TRBV19 with TRBJ1-1; tentative D call: TRBD1 (5 bases). CDR1 is LNHDA and CDR2 is SQIVND in the germline V gene (reference sequence). This CDR3 comprises 13 residues. The V and J ends lost 3 bases and 1 base respectively, with 6 bases between them. The CDR3 coding sequence is TGTGCCAGTAGTATGGGGCAGAACACTGAAGCTTTCTTT. Its translation: CASSMGQNTEAFF. The whole variable domain, remainder taken from reference TRBV19 and TRBJ1-1, is DGGITQSPKYLFRKEGQNVTLSCEQNLNHDAMYWYRQDPGQGLRLIYYSQIVNDFQKGDIAEGYSVSREKKESFPLTVTSAQKNPTAFYLCASSMGQNTEAFFGQGTRLTVV.

The genes are TRBV6-5 and TRBJ1-1, with D hard to call. The germline V gene has CDR1 MNHEY and CDR2 SVGAGI. The CDR3 is made up of 14 amino acids. Trimming cost V 7 bases and J 7 bases, with 19 bases left between them. The CDR3 reads CASKLGEVSGEAFF. The CDR3 DNA follows: TGTGCCAGCAAATTGGGAGAAGTTAGTGGTGAAGCTTTCTTT.

The V and J genes are TRBV27 and TRBJ2-5; TRBD2 matches at 8 bases. The CDR3 is 12 amino acids. Looked up from germline, CDR1 is MNHEY and CDR2 is SMNVEV (reference sequence). V shed 6 bases, J shed 9 bases, and the junction held 6 bases outside the gene matches. The CDR3 protein is CASRTSGSAQYF. CDR3 DNA sequence: TGTGCCAGCAGAACTAGCGGTTCTGCCCAGTACTTC.

This clone has only one observation. This chain joins TRBV4-1 and TRBJ2-5, with TRBD2 as a possible D gene (6 bases). CDR1 and CDR2 (germline): MGHRA, YSYEKL. V shed 3 bases and J shed 4 bases, with 15 bases lying between them. The length of the CDR3 is 15 residues. CDR3 in amino acids: CASSQGGARLETQYF. The CDR3 region has the DNA TGCGCCAGCAGCCAGGGCGGGGCTAGGTTAGAGACCCAGTACTTC.

This clone was counted between two and nine times. The rearrangement joins TRBV7-6 to TRBJ2-1; 11 bases map to TRBD2. In germline, CDR1 is SGHVS, CDR2 FNYEAQ. V shed 4 bases and J 9 bases; nucleotides not matched to a gene: 8. The length of the CDR3 is 15 residues. CDR3 protein: CASSSPGLAVSEQFF. The CDR3 bases are TGTGCCAGCAGCTCTCCGGGACTAGCGGTTAGTGAGCAGTTCTTC.

The chain joins TRBV6-5 to TRBJ2-1; maybe TRBD2 (5 bases). Trimming shortened V by 6 bases and J by 7 bases, and 16 bases separated the two germline ends. Germline CDR1 reads MNHEY; CDR2 reads SVGAGI. The CDR3 totals 14 residues. The CDR3 region is CASSHLGSGNEQFF. CDR3 DNA sequence: TGTGCCAGCAGCCACCTCGGGTCGGGGAATGAGCAGTTCTTC.

The chain carries TRBV28 and TRBJ1-2; D unresolved. V was trimmed by 5 bases and J by 3 bases, leaving 19 bases between them. CDR3 length: 16 residues. Germline V CDR1 and CDR2: MDHEN, SYDVKM. The CDR3: CASSEPPGRSHYGYTF. In nucleotides, the CDR3 is TGTGCCAGCAGTGAGCCACCGGGTAGGTCCCACTATGGCTACACCTTC.